This TCR beta chain was sequenced for a study of graft-versus-host responses after intestinal transplantation. Libraries were prepared by immunoSEQ multiplex PCR; TCRdb keeps only in-frame clonotypes and omits some of them. The sample includes about 20,000 clones, roughly nine tenths seen only once; the top ten take about half. This receptor was obtained from a human patient who received an intestinal transplant, so some T cells may come from the graft donor. Source: bone marrow, taken roughly 130 days after transplant.

The CDR3 nucleotides read TGTGCCAGCAGCCGGGGCCCGAGCTCCTACGAGCAGTACTTC. Its translation is CASSRGPSSYEQYF. V gene TRBV5-6 combines with J gene TRBJ2-5, with D tentatively TRBD1 or TRBD2 (5 bases each). The last part of the DNA fits TRBJ2-7 better; the J call may be wrong. The CDR3 runs to 14 residues. Germline V gene data show CDR1 as SGHDT and CDR2 as YYEEEE.